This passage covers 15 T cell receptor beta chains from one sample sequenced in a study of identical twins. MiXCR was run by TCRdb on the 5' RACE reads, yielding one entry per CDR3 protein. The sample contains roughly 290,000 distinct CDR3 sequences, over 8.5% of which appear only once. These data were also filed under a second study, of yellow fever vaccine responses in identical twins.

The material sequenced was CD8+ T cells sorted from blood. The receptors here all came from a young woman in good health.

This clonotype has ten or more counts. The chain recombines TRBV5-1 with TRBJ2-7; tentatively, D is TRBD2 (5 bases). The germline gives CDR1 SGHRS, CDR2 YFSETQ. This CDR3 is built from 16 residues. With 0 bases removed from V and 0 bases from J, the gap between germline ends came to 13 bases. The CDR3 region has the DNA TGCGCCAGCAGCTTGGAGCCTCGGGGTTACTCCTACGAGCAGTACTTC. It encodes CASSLEPRGYSYEQYF.

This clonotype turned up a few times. CDR3 in amino acids: CASSPLRVREETQYF. DNA of the CDR3: TGTGCCAGCAGTCCCCTGAGGGTCAGGGAAGAGACCCAGTACTTC. The chain employs TRBV28 and TRBJ2-5; D is perhaps TRBD1 or TRBD2 (5 bases each). Trimming removed 5 bases from V and 3 bases from J, with 16 bases in between. This CDR3 has 15 residues. The V gene's germline CDR1 is MDHEN and CDR2 SYDVKM.

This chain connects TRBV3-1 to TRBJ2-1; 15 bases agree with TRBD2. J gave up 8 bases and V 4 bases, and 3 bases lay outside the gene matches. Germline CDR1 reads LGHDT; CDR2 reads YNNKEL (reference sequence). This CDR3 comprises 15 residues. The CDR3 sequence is CASSPGLAGGYEQFF. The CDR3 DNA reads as TGTGCCAGCAGCCCGGGACTAGCGGGAGGCTATGAGCAGTTCTTC.

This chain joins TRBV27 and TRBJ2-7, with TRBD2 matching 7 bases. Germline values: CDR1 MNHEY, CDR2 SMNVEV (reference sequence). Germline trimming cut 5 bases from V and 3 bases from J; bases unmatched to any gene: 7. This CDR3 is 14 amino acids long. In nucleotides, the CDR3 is TGTGCCAGCAGTATGGGGGGAGGGATCTACGAGCAGTACTTC. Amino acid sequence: CASSMGGGIYEQYF.

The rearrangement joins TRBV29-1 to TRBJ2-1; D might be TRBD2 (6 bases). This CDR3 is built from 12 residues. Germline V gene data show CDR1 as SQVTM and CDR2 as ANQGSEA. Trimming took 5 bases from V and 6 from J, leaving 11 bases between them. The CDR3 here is CSVSFSGNEQFF. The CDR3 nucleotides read TGCAGCGTTTCGTTTAGCGGCAATGAGCAGTTCTTC.

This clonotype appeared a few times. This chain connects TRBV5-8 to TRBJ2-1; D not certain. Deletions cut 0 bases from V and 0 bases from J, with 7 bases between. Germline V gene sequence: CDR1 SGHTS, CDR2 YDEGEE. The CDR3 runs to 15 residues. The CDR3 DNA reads TGTGCCAGCAGCTTGGTTCAGAGCTCCTACAATGAGCAGTTCTTC. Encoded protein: CASSLVQSSYNEQFF. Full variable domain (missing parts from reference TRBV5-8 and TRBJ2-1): EAGVTQSPTHLIKTRGQQATLRCSPISGHTSVYWYQQALGLGLQFLLWYDEGEERNRGNFPPRFSGRQFPNYSSELNVNALELEDSALYLCASSLVQSSYNEQFFGPGTRLTVL.

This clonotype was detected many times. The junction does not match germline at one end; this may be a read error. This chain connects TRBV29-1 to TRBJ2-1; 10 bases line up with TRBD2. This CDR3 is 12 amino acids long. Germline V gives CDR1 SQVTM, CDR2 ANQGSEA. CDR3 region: CSVEGLADEQFF. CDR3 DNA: TGCAGCGTCGAAGGACTAGCGGATGAGCAGTTCTTC.

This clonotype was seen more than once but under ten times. In DNA, the CDR3 is TGTGCCAGCAGCGAAGAGGACAGGGTCTACGAGCAGTACTTC. Its protein product is CASSEEDRVYEQYF. The V and J genes are TRBV7-9 and TRBJ2-7, with 8 bases fitting TRBD1. The CDR3 is made up of 14 amino acids. Trimming removed 5 bases from V and 3 bases from J; junction bases left unmatched: 6. CDR1 SEHNR and CDR2 FQNEAQ come from the germline V gene (reference sequence).

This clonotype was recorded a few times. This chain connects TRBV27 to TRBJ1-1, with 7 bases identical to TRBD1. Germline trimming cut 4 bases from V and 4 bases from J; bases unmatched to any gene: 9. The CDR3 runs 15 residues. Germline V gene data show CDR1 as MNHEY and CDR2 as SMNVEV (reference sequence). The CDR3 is CASSWQGGHVTEAFF. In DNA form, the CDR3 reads TGTGCCAGCAGTTGGCAGGGGGGCCATGTCACTGAAGCTTTCTTT.

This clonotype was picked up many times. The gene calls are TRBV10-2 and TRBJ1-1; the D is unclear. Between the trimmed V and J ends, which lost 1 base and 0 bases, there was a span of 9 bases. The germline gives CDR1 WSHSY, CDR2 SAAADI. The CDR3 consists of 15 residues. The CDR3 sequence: CASSELVGLNTEAFF. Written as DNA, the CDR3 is TGCGCCAGCAGTGAGTTGGTAGGTCTGAACACTGAAGCTTTCTTT.

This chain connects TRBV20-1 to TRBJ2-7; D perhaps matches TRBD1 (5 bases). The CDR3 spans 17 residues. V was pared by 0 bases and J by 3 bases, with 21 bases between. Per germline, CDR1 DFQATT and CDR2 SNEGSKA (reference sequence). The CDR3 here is CSARDLHPLGPNYEQYF. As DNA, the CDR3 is TGCAGTGCTAGAGATTTACACCCACTGGGGCCAAACTACGAGCAGTACTTC.

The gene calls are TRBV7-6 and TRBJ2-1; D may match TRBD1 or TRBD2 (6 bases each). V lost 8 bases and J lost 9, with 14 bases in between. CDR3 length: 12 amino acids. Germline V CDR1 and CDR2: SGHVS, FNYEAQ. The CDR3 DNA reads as TGTGCCAGCCAGGGAAGGGGGGCTGAGCAGTTCTTC. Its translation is CASQGRGAEQFF.

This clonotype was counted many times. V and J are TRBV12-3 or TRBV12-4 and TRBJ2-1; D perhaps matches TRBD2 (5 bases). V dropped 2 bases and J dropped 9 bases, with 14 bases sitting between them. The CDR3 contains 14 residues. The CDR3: CASSLNPGIIEQFF. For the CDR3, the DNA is TGTGCCAGCAGTTTAAACCCCGGGATAATTGAGCAGTTCTTC.

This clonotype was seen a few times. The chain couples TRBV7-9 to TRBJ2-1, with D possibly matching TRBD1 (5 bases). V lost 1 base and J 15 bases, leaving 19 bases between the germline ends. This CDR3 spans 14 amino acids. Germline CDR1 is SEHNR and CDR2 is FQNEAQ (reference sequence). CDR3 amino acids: CASSLGGGADIRFF. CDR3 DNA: TGTGCCAGCAGCTTAGGTGGTGGGGCGGACATTCGGTTCTTC.

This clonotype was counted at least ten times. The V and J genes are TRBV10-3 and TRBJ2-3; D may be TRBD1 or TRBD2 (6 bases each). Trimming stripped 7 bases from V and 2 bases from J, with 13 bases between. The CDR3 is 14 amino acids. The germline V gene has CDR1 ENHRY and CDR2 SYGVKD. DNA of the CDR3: TGTGCCATCACGCCCGGGGGACACACAGATACGCAGTATTTT. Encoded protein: CAITPGGHTDTQYF.